This T cell receptor beta chain stems from a study of control samples from healthy donors and cancer patients. The protocol was immunoSEQ multiplex PCR, while the TCRdb copy is restricted to in-frame clones and leaves out a portion. The sample lists approximately 130,000 clones; around 87% were seen once. This CDR3 spans 13 amino acids. Germline CDR1 reads LGHNT; CDR2 reads FRNRAP. V was cut by 1 base and J by 9 bases, with 7 bases left in between. The TCR comes from a man between 40 and 49 years old in good health. The specimen was blood. This rearrangement joins TRBV12-5 to TRBJ1-6; D is ambiguous. The CDR3 spells CASGLEVGSPLHF. The CDR3 nucleotides read TGTGCTAGTGGTTTGGAAGTAGGTTCACCCCTCCACTTT.